These T cell receptor beta chains were read from a single sample in a study of OX40 agonist ivuxolimab in advanced cancers. Sequencing was performed with immunoSEQ multiplex PCR; in TCRdb, only in-frame clones are kept and a portion is missing. The table has 65,000 to 80,000 clones, 80% to 90% seen once. The sample here was CD4+ or CD8+ T cells sorted from blood, taken in a trial of the OX40 agonist ivuxolimab. These receptors originate from an adult with an advanced solid tumor such as melanoma, head and neck, liver or kidney cancer. The CDR3 runs from the conserved cysteine through the conserved F or W. A D gene is named only where the DNA matches it firmly. Clone size is stated in some rows and not others, as once, few, many or a class when expanded.

J gene: TRBJ1-1; V gene: TRBV4-2; D gene: -; clone size: -; CDR3 DNA: TGTGCCAGCAGCCGGGCGACGGACACTGAAGCTTTCTTT; CDR3 protein: CASSRATDTEAFF
J gene: TRBJ2-7; V gene: TRBV10-1; D gene: -; clone size: -; CDR3 DNA: TGCGCCAGCAGAGGGGCCCGGGTCCAGGGCGAGCAGTACTTC; CDR3 protein: CASRGARVQGEQYF
J gene: TRBJ1-3; V gene: TRBV7-8; D gene: TRBD1; clone size: -; CDR3 DNA: TGTGCCAGCAGTACCACCGGGACAGGGAGATATTTTTCTGGAAACACCATATATTTT; CDR3 protein: CASSTTGTGRYFSGNTIYF
J gene: TRBJ2-2; V gene: TRBV4-3; D gene: TRBD2; clone size: -; CDR3 DNA: TGCGCCAGCAGCCAAGGTTTACTAGCGGCCCCGAACACCGGGGAGCTGTTTTTT; CDR3 protein: CASSQGLLAAPNTGELFF
J gene: TRBJ1-1; V gene: TRBV2; D gene: -; clone size: -; CDR3 DNA: TGTGCCAGCAGTATAAGGGCCGCCACGGGGGGCACTGAAGCTTTCTTT; CDR3 protein: CASSIRAATGGTEAFF
J gene: TRBJ1-2; V gene: TRBV5-4; D gene: -; clone size: -; CDR3 DNA: TGTGCCAGCAGCTTGGACCAGGAGGCGAAAAATGGCTACACCTTC; CDR3 protein: CASSLDQEAKNGYTF
J gene: TRBJ1-3; V gene: TRBV4-1; D gene: -; clone size: -; CDR3 DNA: TGCGCCAGCAGCGATCTCGGCTCTGGAAACACCATATATTTT; CDR3 protein: CASSDLGSGNTIYF
J gene: TRBJ2-2; V gene: TRBV7-2; D gene: TRBD1; clone size: -; CDR3 DNA: TGTGCCAGCAGCTACGCCGGGACAGTCAACACCGGGGAGCTGTTTTTT; CDR3 protein: CASSYAGTVNTGELFF
J gene: TRBJ1-1; V gene: TRBV18; D gene: -; clone size: -; CDR3 DNA: TGTGCCAGCTCACCACAGGGATCAGGGGTGAACACTGAAGCTTTCTTT; CDR3 protein: CASSPQGSGVNTEAFF
J gene: TRBJ2-7; V gene: TRBV4-3; D gene: -; clone size: -; CDR3 DNA: TGCGCCAGCAGCCAAATAATCTCCTACGAGCAGTACTTC; CDR3 protein: CASSQIISYEQYF
J gene: TRBJ1-2; V gene: TRBV27; D gene: -; clone size: -; CDR3 DNA: TGTGCCAGCAGTTCCTCAGGGAGAGAATCTGGCTACACCTTC; CDR3 protein: CASSSSGRESGYTF
J gene: TRBJ1-2; V gene: TRBV6-6; D gene: -; clone size: -; CDR3 DNA: TGTGCCAGAGGAGATGGGTTGGAGGGGGGCGGCTGCTACACCTTC; CDR3 protein: CARGDGLEGGGCYTF
J gene: TRBJ1-4; V gene: TRBV6-5; D gene: TRBD1; clone size: -; CDR3 DNA: TGTGCCAGCAGTAACGACAGGGGGCCGGGAGAAAAACTGTTTTTT; CDR3 protein: CASSNDRGPGEKLFF
J gene: TRBJ1-2; V gene: TRBV5-4; D gene: -; clone size: few; CDR3 DNA: TGTGCCAGCAGCTTGGACACACGGGGTCGTGACTATGGCTACACCTTC; CDR3 protein: CASSLDTRGRDYGYTF
J gene: TRBJ1-2; V gene: TRBV9; D gene: TRBD1; clone size: -; CDR3 DNA: TGTGCCAGCAGCCCCGGGACAGCCCAACTTAACTATGGCTACACCTTC; CDR3 protein: CASSPGTAQLNYGYTF
J gene: TRBJ2-1; V gene: TRBV7-6; D gene: TRBD2; clone size: -; CDR3 DNA: TGTGCCAGCAGCCCCACTAGCGGGAGTAATGAGCAGTTCTTC; CDR3 protein: CASSPTSGSNEQFF
J gene: TRBJ2-1; V gene: TRBV5-4; D gene: TRBD2; clone size: -; CDR3 DNA: TGTGCCAGCAGCCCGGGACTAGCGGGATCGGGCTCCTACAATGAGCAGTTCTTC; CDR3 protein: CASSPGLAGSGSYNEQFF
J gene: TRBJ2-3; V gene: TRBV5-4; D gene: -; clone size: once; CDR3 DNA: TGTGCCAGCAGCTCGGACATCACAGATACGCAGTATTTT; CDR3 protein: CASSSDITDTQYF
J gene: TRBJ2-2; V gene: TRBV28; D gene: -; clone size: -; CDR3 DNA: TGTGCCAGCACCCTGATGACGAACACCGGGGAGCTGTTTTTT; CDR3 protein: CASTLMTNTGELFF
J gene: TRBJ2-1; V gene: TRBV12-5; D gene: -; clone size: -; CDR3 DNA: TGTGCTAGTGGTCCTGGGGGGGCTAGCTCCTACAATGAGCAGTTCTTC; CDR3 protein: CASGPGGASSYNEQFF
J gene: TRBJ2-5; V gene: TRBV2; D gene: TRBD1; clone size: -; CDR3 DNA: TGTGCCAGCAGTGGACAGGGGGCAGCAGAGACCCAGTACTTC; CDR3 protein: CASSGQGAAETQYF
J gene: TRBJ1-2; V gene: TRBV6-1; D gene: TRBD1; clone size: -; CDR3 DNA: TGTGCCAGCAAAACAGGACAGGGCACCTATGGCTACACCTTC; CDR3 protein: CASKTGQGTYGYTF
J gene: TRBJ2-1; V gene: TRBV14; D gene: TRBD1; clone size: -; CDR3 DNA: TGTGCCAGCAGCCAAGAATACAGGGGGCTAGGAAGCTCCTACAATGAGCAGTTCTTC; CDR3 protein: CASSQEYRGLGSSYNEQFF
J gene: TRBJ2-3; V gene: TRBV5-8; D gene: -; clone size: -; CDR3 DNA: TGTGCCAGCAGCTTGGCATCCACAGATACGCAGTATTTT; CDR3 protein: CASSLASTDTQYF
J gene: TRBJ2-7; V gene: TRBV11-3; D gene: -; clone size: -; CDR3 DNA: TGTGCCAGCAGCTCGGTCCCGGGACGGGATCAGTACTTC; CDR3 protein: CASSSVPGRDQYF
J gene: TRBJ2-1; V gene: TRBV28; D gene: TRBD2; clone size: -; CDR3 DNA: TGTGCCAGCAGTTTTACGAGAGCGGGGGAGTTCTTC; CDR3 protein: CASSFTRAGEFF
J gene: TRBJ2-7; V gene: TRBV18; D gene: TRBD1; clone size: -; CDR3 DNA: TGTGCCAGCTCACCGGACAGGGGGCCCTACGAGCAGTACTTC; CDR3 protein: CASSPDRGPYEQYF
J gene: TRBJ2-7; V gene: TRBV29-1; D gene: -; clone size: -; CDR3 DNA: TGCAGCGTTGGACAGTCCTACGAGCAGTACTTC; CDR3 protein: CSVGQSYEQYF
J gene: TRBJ2-4; V gene: TRBV7-9; D gene: -; clone size: -; CDR3 DNA: TGTGCCAGCGGGAAAGGGCAGAACGATCCCCCTCGGTACTTC; CDR3 protein: CASGKGQNDPPRYF
J gene: TRBJ2-7; V gene: TRBV7-2; D gene: TRBD2; clone size: -; CDR3 DNA: TGTGCCAGCAGCTCGGGACTAGCGGCGAGAACTTACGAGCAGTACTTC; CDR3 protein: CASSSGLAARTYEQYF
J gene: TRBJ2-7; V gene: TRBV7-8; D gene: TRBD2; clone size: -; CDR3 DNA: TGTGCCAGCAGCTTAGTTACAGCGGGAGAAGGGGAGCAGTACTTC; CDR3 protein: CASSLVTAGEGEQYF
J gene: TRBJ2-3; V gene: TRBV5-1; D gene: -; clone size: -; CDR3 DNA: TGCGCCAGCAGCTTGGGCGGGACCGGCACAGATACGCAGTATTTT; CDR3 protein: CASSLGGTGTDTQYF
J gene: TRBJ2-2; V gene: TRBV9; D gene: -; clone size: -; CDR3 DNA: TGTGCCAGCAGCCTCCGGCGCGGTCCTGCCGGGGAGCTGTTTTTT; CDR3 protein: CASSLRRGPAGELFF
J gene: TRBJ2-4; V gene: TRBV28; D gene: TRBD2; clone size: -; CDR3 DNA: TGTGCCAGCAGCGTAGCGGGAGGACGGAACATTCAGTACTTC; CDR3 protein: CASSVAGGRNIQYF
J gene: TRBJ1-4; V gene: TRBV6-5; D gene: TRBD1; clone size: -; CDR3 DNA: TGTGCCAGCACTCGGGACAGGACTAATGAAAAACTGTTTTTT; CDR3 protein: CASTRDRTNEKLFF
J gene: TRBJ2-2; V gene: TRBV27; D gene: -; clone size: -; CDR3 DNA: TGTGCCAGCAGTTTATCCTCGCTCGGCGTACGGTCCGGGGAGCTGTTTTTT; CDR3 protein: CASSLSSLGVRSGELFF
J gene: TRBJ1-5; V gene: TRBV30; D gene: TRBD1; clone size: many; CDR3 DNA: TGTGCCTGGAGTGTGGGGACAGGGGCACAGCCCCAGCATTTT; CDR3 protein: CAWSVGTGAQPQHF
J gene: TRBJ2-3; V gene: TRBV7-2; D gene: -; clone size: few; CDR3 DNA: TGTGCCAGCAAGCCGAGGGGGATCACAGATACGCAGTATTTT; CDR3 protein: CASKPRGITDTQYF
J gene: TRBJ2-7; V gene: TRBV7-3; D gene: TRBD2; clone size: -; CDR3 DNA: TGTGCCAGCAGTCCAGGACTAGCGGGGTTATACGAGCAGTACTTC; CDR3 protein: CASSPGLAGLYEQYF
J gene: TRBJ1-3; V gene: TRBV6-1; D gene: -; clone size: -; CDR3 DNA: TGTGCCAGCAGTGAAGGGGGGTGGGGGAGCTCTGGAAACACCATATATTTT; CDR3 protein: CASSEGGWGSSGNTIYF
J gene: TRBJ1-5; V gene: TRBV5-1; D gene: -; clone size: once; CDR3 DNA: TGCGCCAGCAGCTTGATGGGGGAGAGTCAGCCCCAGCATTTT; CDR3 protein: CASSLMGESQPQHF
J gene: TRBJ1-1; V gene: TRBV9; D gene: -; clone size: -; CDR3 DNA: TGTGCCAGCAGCCCTTTGCAGGGTTTGAACACTGAAGCTTTCTTT; CDR3 protein: CASSPLQGLNTEAFF
J gene: TRBJ2-7; V gene: TRBV28; D gene: -; clone size: -; CDR3 DNA: TGTGCCAGCAGTTTAGGGGGGTCGTCCTACGAGCAGTACTTC; CDR3 protein: CASSLGGSSYEQYF
J gene: TRBJ1-6; V gene: TRBV5-5; D gene: -; clone size: -; CDR3 DNA: TGTGCCAGCAGCACCCGGAGTTCACCCCTCCACTTT; CDR3 protein: CASSTRSSPLHF
J gene: TRBJ1-1; V gene: TRBV25-1; D gene: -; clone size: -; CDR3 DNA: TGTGCCAGCAGGTTGGAGGGACCGAACACTGAAGCTTTCTTT; CDR3 protein: CASRLEGPNTEAFF
J gene: TRBJ2-7; V gene: TRBV6-5; D gene: TRBD2; clone size: -; CDR3 DNA: TGTGCCAGCAGCCCTGGGAGGGTACCTAACGAGCAGTACTTC; CDR3 protein: CASSPGRVPNEQYF
J gene: TRBJ1-5; V gene: TRBV9; D gene: -; clone size: few; CDR3 DNA: TGTGCCAGCAGCGTAGGGGATCAGCCCCAGCATTTT; CDR3 protein: CASSVGDQPQHF
J gene: TRBJ2-2; V gene: TRBV28; D gene: -; clone size: -; CDR3 DNA: TGTGCCAGCACCTCCGGGGGGCCGAACACCGGGGAGCTGTTTTTT; CDR3 protein: CASTSGGPNTGELFF
J gene: TRBJ2-5; V gene: TRBV19; D gene: -; clone size: -; CDR3 DNA: TGTGCCAGTAACAAGGGGAGACAAGAGACCCAGTACTTC; CDR3 protein: CASNKGRQETQYF
J gene: TRBJ2-7; V gene: TRBV28; D gene: TRBD2; clone size: -; CDR3 DNA: TGTGCCAGCAGGCCACGGGACTACTACTACGAGCAGTACTTC; CDR3 protein: CASRPRDYYYEQYF
J gene: TRBJ1-4; V gene: TRBV7-2; D gene: -; clone size: -; CDR3 DNA: TGTGCCAGCAGCTTAGCGGAGGGGACCCAAGGCGAAAAACTGTTTTTT; CDR3 protein: CASSLAEGTQGEKLFF
J gene: TRBJ2-5; V gene: TRBV9; D gene: -; clone size: few; CDR3 DNA: TGTGCCAGCAGCCCCAACCACAGCGGAGGGGAGACCCAGTACTTC; CDR3 protein: CASSPNHSGGETQYF
J gene: TRBJ2-3; V gene: TRBV29-1; D gene: TRBD1; clone size: -; CDR3 DNA: TGCAGCGTCCCCCGGGACAGGGGGCGCAGGACAGATACGCAGTATTTT; CDR3 protein: CSVPRDRGRRTDTQYF
J gene: TRBJ2-5; V gene: TRBV5-6; D gene: TRBD2; clone size: -; CDR3 DNA: TGTGCCAGCAGCTTGGAGGGACTAGCGGGAGTGGAGACCCAGTACTTC; CDR3 protein: CASSLEGLAGVETQYF
J gene: TRBJ1-6; V gene: TRBV7-2; D gene: -; clone size: -; CDR3 DNA: TGTGCCAGCAGCTCACTCGGCGGGGGCTATAATTCACCCCTCCACTTT; CDR3 protein: CASSSLGGGYNSPLHF
J gene: TRBJ2-3; V gene: TRBV19; D gene: -; clone size: -; CDR3 DNA: TGTGCCAGTAGTCAGGGGGGAGCGTCCACAGATACGCAGTATTTT; CDR3 protein: CASSQGGASTDTQYF
J gene: TRBJ1-3; V gene: TRBV6-6; D gene: TRBD1; clone size: -; CDR3 DNA: TGTGCCAGCATTAAAGGGACAGGGGTATCCGGAAACACCATATATTTT; CDR3 protein: CASIKGTGVSGNTIYF